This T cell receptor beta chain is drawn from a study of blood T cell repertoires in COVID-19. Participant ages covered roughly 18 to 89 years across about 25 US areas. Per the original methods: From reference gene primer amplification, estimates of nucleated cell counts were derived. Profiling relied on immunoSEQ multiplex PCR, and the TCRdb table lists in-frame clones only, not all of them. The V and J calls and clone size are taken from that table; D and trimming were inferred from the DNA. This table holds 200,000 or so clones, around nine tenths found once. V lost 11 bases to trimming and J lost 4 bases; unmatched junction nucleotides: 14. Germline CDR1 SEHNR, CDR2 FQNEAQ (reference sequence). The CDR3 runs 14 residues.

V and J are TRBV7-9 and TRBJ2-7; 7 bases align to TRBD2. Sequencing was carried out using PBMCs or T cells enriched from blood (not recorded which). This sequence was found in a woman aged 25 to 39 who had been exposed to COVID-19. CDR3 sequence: CAPPTGGGSYEQYF. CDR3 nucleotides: TGTGCCCCGCCAACGGGCGGGGGAAGTTACGAGCAGTACTTC. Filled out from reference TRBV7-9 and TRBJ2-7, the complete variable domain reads DTGVSQNPRHKITKRGQNVTFRCDPISEHNRLYWYRQTLGQGPEFLTYFQNEAQLEKSRLLSDRFSAERPKGSFSTLEIQRTEQGDSAMYLCAPPTGGGSYEQYFGPGTRLTVT.